A single sample is the source of the 7 T cell receptor beta chains below, sequenced in a study of memory CD4+ T cells and cytomegalovirus serostatus. The sort gate was single viable CD3+CD4+CD8-CD45RO+ cells for memory CD4+ T cells. The table came from immunoSEQ multiplex PCR; TCRdb's copy has only in-frame clones and leaves some out. Here the sample spans under 35,000 clones, roughly three quarters being singletons. Sequences were obtained from memory CD4+ T cells from blood. The receptor source for this set is an adult in good health and CMV-seronegative.

This rearrangement joins TRBV7-2 to TRBJ2-5, with 12 bases fitting TRBD2. Germline V gene sequence: CDR1 SGHTA, CDR2 FQGNSA. The CDR3 length is 16 residues. J lost 4 bases, V lost 5 bases, and 8 bases had no gene match. The CDR3 sequence is CASSDDLAGGGETQYF. Here the CDR3 DNA reads TGTGCCAGCAGCGACGACCTAGCGGGAGGGGGAGAGACCCAGTACTTC.

J is TRBJ2-7 and V is TRBV7-9; 9 bases align to TRBD1. This CDR3 spans 15 amino acids. V trimming: 4 bases; J trimming: 2 bases; junction bases outside the gene matches: 6. CDR1 SEHNR and CDR2 FQNEAQ come from the germline V gene (reference sequence). Here the CDR3 reads CASSSYRGPAYEQYF. CDR3 bases: TGTGCCAGCAGCTCATACAGGGGGCCCGCCTACGAGCAGTACTTC.

CDR3 region: CASSPQLAGLGNEQFF. In nucleotides, the CDR3 is TGTGCCAGCTCACCCCAACTAGCGGGTCTTGGTAATGAGCAGTTCTTC. This chain joins TRBV18 and TRBJ2-1, with 9 bases aligning to TRBD2. CDR1 is KGHSH and CDR2 is LQKENI in the germline V gene. The CDR3 runs 16 residues. V lost 3 bases and J lost 7; bases outside the gene matches: 10.

The rearrangement joins TRBV28 to TRBJ1-4, with 9 positions matching TRBD1. After removal of 5 bases from V and 8 bases from J, the junction contained 6 bases not matched to a gene. The CDR3 consists of 14 residues. The V gene's germline CDR1 is MDHEN and CDR2 SYDVKM. Here the CDR3 DNA reads TGTGCCAGCAGTCCGGGACAGGGTCTGGAAAAACTGTTTTTT. As protein: CASSPGQGLEKLFF.

This chain connects TRBV6-6 to TRBJ2-3; TRBD2 agrees at 10 bases. The CDR3 is made up of 16 amino acids. V shed 5 bases and J 6 bases; nucleotides not matched to a gene: 11. Germline V CDR1 and CDR2: MNHNY, SVGAGI (reference sequence). CDR3 coding DNA: TGTGCCAGCAGTCTTGGGGCCAGCGGGAGGGCGGATACGCAGTATTTT. Residues: CASSLGASGRADTQYF.

This clone was recorded once. The chain couples TRBV18 to TRBJ2-4; perhaps D is TRBD1 or TRBD2 (5 bases each). CDR1 is KGHSH and CDR2 is LQKENI in the germline V gene. V was shortened by 3 bases and J by 7 bases, with 16 bases between the two germline ends. This CDR3 has 15 amino acids. In DNA, the CDR3 is TGTGCCAGCTCACCGGGGAACAAAGAGGGGAACATTCAGTACTTC. It yields the protein CASSPGNKEGNIQYF. The full variable domain, its missing parts supplied by reference TRBV18 and TRBJ2-4, is NAGVMQNPRHLVRRRGQEARLRCSPMKGHSHVYWYRQLPEEGLKFMVYLQKENIIDESGMPKERFSAEFPKEGPSILRIQQVVRGDSAAYFCASSPGNKEGNIQYFGAGTRLSVL.

The chain carries TRBV21-1 and TRBJ1-3; TRBD1, the table's D call, lacks a check against the DNA. TRBV21-1 is a known pseudogene. This CDR3 has 17 residues. The chain's CDR3 is CASSKDRAESSGNTIYF. The CDR3, as DNA: TGTGCCAGCAGCAAAGACAGGGCCGAAAGCTCTGGAAACACCATATATTTT.